This T cell receptor (beta chain) originates from a study of PD-L1 blockade in urothelial cancer. About the study: Analysis of blood occurred 3 weeks (second dose) and 6 weeks after treatment start. The median number of T cells present in blood samples was 130,000 to 150,000.

Remarks on this clone: What it recognizes is unknown.

Study-wide results and caveats: Patients who had durable benefit saw their tumor-associated blood clones expand more at 3 weeks.

CDR3 length: 14 residues. Trimming at V came to 5 bases and at J to 2 bases, leaving 6 bases not matched to a gene. The germline V gene encodes CDR1 MGHRA and CDR2 YSYEKL. This table comes from immunoSEQ multiplex PCR, and its TCRdb copy is limited to in-frame clones, with some not included. The data contain tens of thousands of clones, about 85% of them seen just once; the ten biggest clones take up less than 8%. The V and J genes are TRBV4-1 and TRBJ2-7; 7 positions match TRBD1. This TCR was sampled from a man in his sixties with urothelial cancer. The sample was PBMCs, taken around atezolizumab (anti-PD-L1) treatment. CDR3 region: CASSSRDRTYEQYF. CDR3 nucleotide sequence: TGCGCCAGCAGCTCTAGGGACAGAACCTACGAGCAGTACTTC.